This is a list of T cell receptor beta chains from one sample in a study of shared clonotypes between healthy human individuals. The data were produced by immunoSEQ multiplex PCR, yet TCRdb's version contains in-frame clones alone and is incomplete. Of about 600,000 clones in the sample, more than 95% are singletons; the top ten hold around 0.06%. Sequences were obtained from naive CD4+ T cells sorted from blood. The receptors come from a woman aged 25 to 39 in good health. CDR3s leave out the opening cysteine and the closing phenylalanine or tryptophan. The order of the fields is V gene, J gene, CDR3 protein.

>TRBV29-1|TRBJ2-1
SVGVEQF
>TRBV27|TRBJ1-1
ASLGGLNTEAF
>TRBV7-2|TRBJ2-5
ASSAVGGETQY
>TRBV7-9|TRBJ2-3
ASSLRGTGLDTQY
>TRBV5-8|TRBJ2-2
ASSLGWGIWTGELF
>TRBV5-8|TRBJ1-4
ASSRFVGGATNEKLF
>TRBV7-2|TRBJ2-5
ASSLGGGGQETQY
>TRBV7-3|TRBJ2-7
ASSLSIEQY
>TRBV11-2|TRBJ2-5
ASSLRTELQETQY
>TRBV6-4|TRBJ1-6
ASSATGTAPWSLH
>TRBV5-1|TRBJ2-6
ASSLVGAGLQTGANVLT
>TRBV28|TRBJ2-3
ASSLPGTSGKRDTQY
>TRBV5-4|TRBJ1-1
ASSSDKGAF
>TRBV9|TRBJ1-3
ASSVYKRTGSGNTIY
>TRBV5-1|TRBJ1-5
ASTAQPQH
>TRBV19|TRBJ2-1
ASSIGGGRSYNEQF
>TRBV19|TRBJ1-4
ASSIGSYNEKLF